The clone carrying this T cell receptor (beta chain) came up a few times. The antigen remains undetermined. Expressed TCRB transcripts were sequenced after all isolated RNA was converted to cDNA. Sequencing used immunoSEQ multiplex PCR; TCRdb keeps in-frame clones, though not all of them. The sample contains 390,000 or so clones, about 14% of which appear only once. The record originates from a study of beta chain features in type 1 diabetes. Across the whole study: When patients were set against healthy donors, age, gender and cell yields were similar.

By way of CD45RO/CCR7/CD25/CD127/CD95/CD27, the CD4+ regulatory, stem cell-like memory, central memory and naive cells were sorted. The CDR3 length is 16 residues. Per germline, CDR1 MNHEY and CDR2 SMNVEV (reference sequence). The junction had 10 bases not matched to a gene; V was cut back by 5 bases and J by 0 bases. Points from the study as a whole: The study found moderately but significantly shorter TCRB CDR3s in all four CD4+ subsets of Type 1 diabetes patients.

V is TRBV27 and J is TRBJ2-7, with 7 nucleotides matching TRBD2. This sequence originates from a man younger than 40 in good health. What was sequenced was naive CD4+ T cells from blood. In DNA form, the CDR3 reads TGTGCCAGCAGTACAGTGGGGAGGGAGAGCTCCTACGAGCAGTACTTC. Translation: CASSTVGRESSYEQYF.